The sequence of this T cell receptor (beta chain) was determined in a study of T-cell memory formation after mild COVID-19. In the case of this clonotype: Its antigen is not known.

The V end was cut by 2 bases, the J end by 6 bases, with 16 bases between. Germline V gene sequence: CDR1 LGHNA, CDR2 YSLEER. This CDR3 spans 15 amino acids. TCRalpha and TCRbeta libraries used 5'RACE with constant-segment primers and UMIs. TCRdb used MiXCR to reprocess the 5' RACE reads, holding one entry per CDR3 protein. The table records about 190,000 distinct CDR3 sequences, roughly 18% of them present only once. Findings and caveats of the study: Clones which contracted sat mainly in CM and EM if CD4+, and in EMRA if CD8+. Day 15 to 85 contracting clones showed balanced CD4/CD8; day 15 to 37 expanders favored CD4+. Some responding clones appeared in pre-infection memory, suggesting cross-reactive memory joined.

The V and J genes are TRBV4-3 and TRBJ1-2; possibly TRBD1 for D (6 bases). The sample taken for sequencing was PBMCs or a T cell subset sorted from them (not recorded which). The receptor's source is an adult woman who had mild COVID-19 (a few samples of this study predate the infection). Cell type and time point are not known. DNA of the CDR3: TGCGCCAGCAGCCAAATCGCAGGGGTGGGGGATGGCTACACCTTC. Protein sequence: CASSQIAGVGDGYTF.